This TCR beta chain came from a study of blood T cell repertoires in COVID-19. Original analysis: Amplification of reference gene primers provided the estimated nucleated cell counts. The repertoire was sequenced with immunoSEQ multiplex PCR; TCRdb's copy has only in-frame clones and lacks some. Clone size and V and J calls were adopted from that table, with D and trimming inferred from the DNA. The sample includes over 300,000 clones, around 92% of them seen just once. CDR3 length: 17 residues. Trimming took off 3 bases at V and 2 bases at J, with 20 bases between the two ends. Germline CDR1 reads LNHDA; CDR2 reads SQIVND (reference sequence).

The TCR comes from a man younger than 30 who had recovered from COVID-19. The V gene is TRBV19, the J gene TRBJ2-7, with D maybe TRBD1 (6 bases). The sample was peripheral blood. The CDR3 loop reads CASSMRGHRASPYEQYF. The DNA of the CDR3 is TGTGCCAGTAGTATGAGGGGCCACAGGGCCTCCCCCTACGAGCAGTACTTC.